This TCR beta chain was sequenced during a study of T cells in Graves' hyperthyroidism and ophthalmopathy. The overall study: Blood was drawn when the patient was first diagnosed and still untreated.

Those patients with uncontrolled infection, other autoimmune disease, pregnancy or lactation were excluded. A roughly 9.1 ml volume of fresh peripheral blood provided the PBMCs. Regarding the study as a whole: Researchers found most expanded thyroid clonotypes above 0.001 in blood as well.

This clonotype was seen many times. The target antigen is unknown. Template material for amplifying TCR beta CDR3 regions consisted of RNA transcripts. The HTBI primer set drove a first-round RT-PCR of the TCR CDR3. TCRdb independently ran MiXCR on the multiplex PCR reads; one entry per CDR3 protein. Of around 250,000 distinct CDR3 sequences listed, approximately 25% were seen once; the top ten hold 30% to 40%. The receptor comes from a woman aged 40 to 50 with Graves' ophthalmopathy. Sequenced material: blood.

The CDR3 DNA sequence: TGTGCCAGCAGCTGTGACATGGATAGGTATGGCTACACCTTC. It translates to CASSCDMDRYGYTF. The chain uses TRBV7-3 and TRBJ1-2, with D hard to call. The CDR3 is 14 amino acids. V lost 4 bases and J lost 5, with 14 bases in between. Germline-derived CDR1 and CDR2 are SGHTA and FQGTGA.